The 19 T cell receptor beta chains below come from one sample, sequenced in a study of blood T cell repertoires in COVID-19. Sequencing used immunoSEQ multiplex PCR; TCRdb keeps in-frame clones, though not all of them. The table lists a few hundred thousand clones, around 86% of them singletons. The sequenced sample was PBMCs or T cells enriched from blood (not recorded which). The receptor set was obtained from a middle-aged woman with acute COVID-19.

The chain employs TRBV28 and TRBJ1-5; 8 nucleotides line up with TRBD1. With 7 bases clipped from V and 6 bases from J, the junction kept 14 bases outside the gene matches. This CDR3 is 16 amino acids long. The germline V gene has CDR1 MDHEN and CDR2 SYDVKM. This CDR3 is CASTFPPGGAGQPQHF. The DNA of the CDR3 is TGTGCCAGCACCTTCCCCCCAGGGGGCGCGGGTCAGCCCCAGCATTTT.

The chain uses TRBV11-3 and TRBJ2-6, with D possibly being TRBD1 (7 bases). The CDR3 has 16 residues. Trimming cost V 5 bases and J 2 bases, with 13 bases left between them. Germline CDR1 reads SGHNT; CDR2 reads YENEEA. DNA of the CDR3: TGTGCCAGCAGCCGGGGGCAGGGGGCTGGGGCCAACGTCCTGACTTTC. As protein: CASSRGQGAGANVLTF.

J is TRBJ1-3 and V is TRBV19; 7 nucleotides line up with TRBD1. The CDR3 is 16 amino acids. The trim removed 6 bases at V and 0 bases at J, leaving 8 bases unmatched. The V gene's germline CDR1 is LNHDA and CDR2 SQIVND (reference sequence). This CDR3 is CASRPQGTNSGNTIYF. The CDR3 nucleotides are TGTGCCAGTAGGCCACAGGGGACCAACTCTGGAAACACCATATATTTT.

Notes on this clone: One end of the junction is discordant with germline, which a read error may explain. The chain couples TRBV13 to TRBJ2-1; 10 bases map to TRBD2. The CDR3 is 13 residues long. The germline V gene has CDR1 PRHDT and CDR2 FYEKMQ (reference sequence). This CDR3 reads CASSSLSSGRSVF. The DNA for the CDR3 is TGTGCCAGCAGCTCATTAAGTAGCGGGAGGTCGGTCTTC. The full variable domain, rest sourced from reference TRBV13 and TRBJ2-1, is AAGVIQSPRHLIKEKRETATLKCYPIPRHDTVYWYQQGPGQDPQFLISFYEKMQSDKGSIPDRFSAQQFSDYHSELNMSSLELGDSALYFCASSSLSSGRSVFGPGTRLTVL.

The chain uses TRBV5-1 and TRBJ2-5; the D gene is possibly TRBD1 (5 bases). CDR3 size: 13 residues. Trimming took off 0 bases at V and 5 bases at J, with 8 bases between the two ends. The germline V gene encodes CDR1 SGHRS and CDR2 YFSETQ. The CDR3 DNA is TGCGCCAGCAGCTTGGGTCCAGGGGAGACCCAGTACTTC. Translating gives CASSLGPGETQYF.

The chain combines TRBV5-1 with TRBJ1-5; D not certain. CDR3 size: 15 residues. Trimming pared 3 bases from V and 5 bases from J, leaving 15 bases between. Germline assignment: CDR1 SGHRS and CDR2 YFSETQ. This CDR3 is CASSYGVERDQPQHF. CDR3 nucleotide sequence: TGCGCCAGCAGCTATGGGGTCGAGCGGGATCAGCCCCAGCATTTT.

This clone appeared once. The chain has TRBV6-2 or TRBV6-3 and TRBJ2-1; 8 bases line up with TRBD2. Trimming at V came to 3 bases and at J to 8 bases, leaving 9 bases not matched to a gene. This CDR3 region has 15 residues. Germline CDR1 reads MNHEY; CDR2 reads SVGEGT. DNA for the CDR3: TGTGCCAGCAGTTATCCAGCGGGGGTCCGCCATGAGCAGTTCTTC. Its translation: CASSYPAGVRHEQFF.

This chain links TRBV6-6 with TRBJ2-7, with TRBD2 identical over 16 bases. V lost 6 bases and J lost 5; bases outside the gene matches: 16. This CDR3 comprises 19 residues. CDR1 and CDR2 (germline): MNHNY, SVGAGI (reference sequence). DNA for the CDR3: TGTGCCAGCAGCTTCGTTGGGACTAGCGGGAGGGACGGCGCCCACGAGCAGTACTTC. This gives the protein CASSFVGTSGRDGAHEQYF.

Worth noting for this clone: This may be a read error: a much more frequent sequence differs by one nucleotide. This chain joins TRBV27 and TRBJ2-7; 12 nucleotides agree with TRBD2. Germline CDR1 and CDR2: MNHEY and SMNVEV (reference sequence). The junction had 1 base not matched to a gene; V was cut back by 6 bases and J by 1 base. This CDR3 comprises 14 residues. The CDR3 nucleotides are TGTGCCAGCAGGCTAGCGGGAGGGTCCTACGAGCAGTACTTC. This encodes CASRLAGGSYEQYF.

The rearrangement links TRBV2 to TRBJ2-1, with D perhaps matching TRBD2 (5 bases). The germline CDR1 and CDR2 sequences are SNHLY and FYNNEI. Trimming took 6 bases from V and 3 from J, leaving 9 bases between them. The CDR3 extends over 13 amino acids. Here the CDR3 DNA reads TGTGCCAGCAGCCCCGGGAACTACAATGAGCAGTTCTTC. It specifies CASSPGNYNEQFF.

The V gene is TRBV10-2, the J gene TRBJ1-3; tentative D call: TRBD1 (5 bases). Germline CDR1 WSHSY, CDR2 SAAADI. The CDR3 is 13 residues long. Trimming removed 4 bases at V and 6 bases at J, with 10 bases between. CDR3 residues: CASSAGRENTIYF. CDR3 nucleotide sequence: TGCGCCAGCAGTGCGGGGCGGGAAAACACCATATATTTT.

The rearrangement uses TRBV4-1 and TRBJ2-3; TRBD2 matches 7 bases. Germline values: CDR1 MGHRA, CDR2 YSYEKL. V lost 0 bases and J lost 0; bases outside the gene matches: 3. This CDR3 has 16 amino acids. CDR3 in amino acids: CASSQDREASTDTQYF. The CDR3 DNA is TGCGCCAGCAGCCAAGATCGGGAGGCTAGCACAGATACGCAGTATTTT.

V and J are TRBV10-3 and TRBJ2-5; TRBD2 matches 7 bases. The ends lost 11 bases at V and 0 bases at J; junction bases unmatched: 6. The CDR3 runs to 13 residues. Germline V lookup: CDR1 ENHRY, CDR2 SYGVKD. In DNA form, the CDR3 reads TGTGCCGCTGCCGGGGGGTACCAAGAGACCCAGTACTTC. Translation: CAAAGGYQETQYF.

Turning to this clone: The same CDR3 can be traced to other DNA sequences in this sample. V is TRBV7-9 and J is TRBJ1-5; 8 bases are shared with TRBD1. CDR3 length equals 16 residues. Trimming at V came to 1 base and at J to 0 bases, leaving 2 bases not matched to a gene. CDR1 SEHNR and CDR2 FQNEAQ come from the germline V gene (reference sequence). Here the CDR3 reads CASSLGTGNSNQPQHF. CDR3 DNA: TGTGCCAGCAGCTTAGGGACAGGGAATAGCAATCAGCCCCAGCATTTT.

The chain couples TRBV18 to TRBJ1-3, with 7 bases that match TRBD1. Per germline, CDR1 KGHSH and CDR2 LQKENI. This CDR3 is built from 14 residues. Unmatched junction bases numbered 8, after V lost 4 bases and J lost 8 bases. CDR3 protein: CASSLGQPLDTIYF. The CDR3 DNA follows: TGTGCCAGCTCACTGGGACAGCCTCTAGACACCATATATTTT.

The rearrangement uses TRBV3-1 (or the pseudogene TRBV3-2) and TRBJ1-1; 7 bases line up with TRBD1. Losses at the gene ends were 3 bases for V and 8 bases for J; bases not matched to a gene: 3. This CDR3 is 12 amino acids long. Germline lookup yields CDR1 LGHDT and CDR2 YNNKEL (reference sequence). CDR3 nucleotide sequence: TGTGCCAGCAGCCAGACAGGGATAGAAGCTTTCTTT. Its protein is CASSQTGIEAFF.

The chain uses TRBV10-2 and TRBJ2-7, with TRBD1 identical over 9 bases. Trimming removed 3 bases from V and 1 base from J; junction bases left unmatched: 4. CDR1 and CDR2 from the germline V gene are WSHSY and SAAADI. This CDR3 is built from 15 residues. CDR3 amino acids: CASSDFGTGSYEQYF. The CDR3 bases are TGCGCCAGCAGTGATTTCGGGACAGGGTCCTACGAGCAGTACTTC.

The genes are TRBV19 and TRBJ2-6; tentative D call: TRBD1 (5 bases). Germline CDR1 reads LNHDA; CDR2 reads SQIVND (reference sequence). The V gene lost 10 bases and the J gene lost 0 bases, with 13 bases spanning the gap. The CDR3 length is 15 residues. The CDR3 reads CATSQGSSGANVLTF. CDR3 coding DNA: TGTGCCACCAGTCAGGGAAGCTCTGGGGCCAACGTCCTGACTTTC.

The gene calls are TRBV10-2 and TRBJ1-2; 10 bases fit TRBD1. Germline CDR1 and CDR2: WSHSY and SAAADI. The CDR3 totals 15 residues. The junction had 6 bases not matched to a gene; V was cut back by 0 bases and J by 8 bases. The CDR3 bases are TGCGCCAGCAGTGAGTCGTATGGGACAGGGGAAGGCTACACCTTC. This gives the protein CASSESYGTGEGYTF.